The rows below give T cell receptor beta chains drawn from one sample of a study of cytomegalovirus exposure and HLA in healthy donors. Here immunoSEQ multiplex PCR was the method, and the copy in TCRdb shows in-frame clones only, minus some. This table has about 84,000 clones, 63% appearing once. The material sequenced was PBMCs. These receptors originate from a woman aged 40 to 55 in good health and CMV-seropositive. CDR3s include the opening cysteine and the closing phenylalanine or tryptophan. D genes are given only for firm matches. Clone size is given for some rows only: seen once, a few or many times, or a class if the clone is expanded.

clone_size cdr3_length d_call j_call v_call cdr3_nt cdr3_aa
. 16 TRBD1 TRBJ1-5 TRBV15 TGTGCCACCAGCAGAGCGGGACAGCGGGGGGATCAGCCCCAGCATTTT CATSRAGQRGDQPQHF
. 13 . TRBJ1-2 TRBV30 TGTGCCTGGAGTGTTAACGGGGACTCTGGCTACACCTTC CAWSVNGDSGYTF
few 15 . TRBJ1-1 TRBV5-1 TGCGCCAGCAGCTTGGTAGGGGGTGGGGACACTGAAGCTTTCTTT CASSLVGGGDTEAFF
. 15 . TRBJ2-3 TRBV5-1 TGCGCCAGTTGGGCGCGGGACTCTGCAGGGGATACGCAGTATTTT CASWARDSAGDTQYF
. 16 . TRBJ1-2 TRBV7-8 TGTGCCAGCAGCTTAACTGCGGGGTCCACAATCTATGGCTACACCTTC CASSLTAGSTIYGYTF
. 14 . TRBJ1-1 TRBV10-2 TGCGCCAGCATCCAATCGGACAGTAGGACTGAAGCTTTCTTT CASIQSDSRTEAFF
. 14 . TRBJ2-7 TRBV10-3 TGTGCCACTAGGTACAGGGAGGGGAACTACGAGCAGTACTTC CATRYREGNYEQYF
few 17 TRBD2 TRBJ2-1 TRBV10-3 TGTGCCATCAGTGATACTAGCGGGAGTTCCTCCTACAATGAGCAGTTCTTC CAISDTSGSSSYNEQFF
. 14 . TRBJ2-7 TRBV28 TGTGCCAGCAGAGATAGGGGCCCCTACTACGAGCAGTACTTC CASRDRGPYYEQYF
. 13 TRBD2 TRBJ2-6 TRBV5-4 TGTGCCAGCGGGGGGGGTGGGGCCAACGTCCTGACTTTC CASGGGGANVLTF
once 15 TRBD2 TRBJ2-1 TRBV10-3 TGTGCCATCACCCCGGGACTAGCGGGAGCCTATGAGCAGTTCTTC CAITPGLAGAYEQFF
few 15 TRBD2 TRBJ2-2 TRBV28 TGTGCCAGCAGTTTTCTAGCGGGAAGCACCGGGGAGCTGTTTTTT CASSFLAGSTGELFF
. 13 . TRBJ1-5 TRBV6-4 TGTGCCAGCAGTGAAACAGGCAATCAGCCCCAGCATTTT CASSETGNQPQHF
. 12 . TRBJ2-7 TRBV18 TGTGCCAGCTCACCAATAGAGGGCGAGCAGTACTTC CASSPIEGEQYF
. 18 TRBD1 TRBJ2-7 TRBV10-3 TGTGCCATCAGTGAGAGCCCCATAGCGTCAGGGGGTGGCTACGAGCAGTACTTC CAISESPIASGGGYEQYF
once 13 . TRBJ2-1 TRBV10-1 TGCGCCAGCAGCGGGAGCTCCTACAATGAGCAGTTCTTC CASSGSSYNEQFF
once 13 . TRBJ1-1 TRBV6-5 TGTGCCAGCTTTAGGGCAGGGGATACTGAAGCTTTCTTT CASFRAGDTEAFF
. 14 . TRBJ2-7 TRBV5-8 TGTGCCAGCAGCTTGTACTACGGCTCCTACGAGCAGTACTTC CASSLYYGSYEQYF
. 13 . TRBJ2-7 TRBV9 TGTGCCAGCAGCGGACAGGTAACCTACGAGCAGTACTTC CASSGQVTYEQYF
. 16 TRBD2 TRBJ2-2 TRBV5-1 TGCGCCAGCAGCACACGGACTAGCCTGAACACCGGGGAGCTGTTTTTT CASSTRTSLNTGELFF
. 14 TRBD1 TRBJ1-2 TRBV2 TGTGCCAGCAGAGCGACGACAGGGGACTATGGCTACACCTTC CASRATTGDYGYTF
. 13 . TRBJ2-1 TRBV4-3 TGCGCCAGCAGCCGCTTTAGCGGAAATGAGCAGTTCTTC CASSRFSGNEQFF
. 14 TRBD2 TRBJ2-7 TRBV28 TGTGCCAGCAGGGTAGCGGGAGGGCTTGGAGAGCAGTACTTC CASRVAGGLGEQYF
. 15 . TRBJ2-6 TRBV6-6 TGTGCCAGCAGTCCACAGGGTCCTGGGGCCAACGTCCTGACTTTC CASSPQGPGANVLTF
. 14 TRBD2 TRBJ2-5 TRBV7-2 TGTGCCAGCAGCTCTGGACTAGCGACCTTGACCCAGTACTTC CASSSGLATLTQYF
once 20 TRBD1 TRBJ2-6 TRBV18 TGTGCCAGCTCACCGTGGTCTTGGGACAGGGGGCTTTCTGGGGCCAACGTCCTGACTTTC CASSPWSWDRGLSGANVLTF
. 15 . TRBJ2-7 TRBV9 TGTGCCAGCAGCGTAGCGGAGGGTGCTTCGTACGAGCAGTACTTC CASSVAEGASYEQYF
. 13 . TRBJ2-2 TRBV27 TGTGCCAGCAGTTTATCGGGAGGCGGGGAGCTGTTTTTT CASSLSGGGELFF
. 14 TRBD1 TRBJ1-4 TRBV7-9 TGTGCCAGCACCCCGGGACAGTCTAATGAAAAACTGTTTTTT CASTPGQSNEKLFF
. 15 TRBD1 TRBJ2-7 TRBV7-2 TGTGCCAGCAGCCCTCCGGGACAGGGAGGACGAAAGCAGTACTTC CASSPPGQGGRKQYF
. 14 TRBD1 TRBJ2-7 TRBV28 TGTGCCAGCAGTTTCACAGGGGGAGGATACGAGCAGTACTTC CASSFTGGGYEQYF
. 13 . TRBJ2-3 TRBV5-4 TGTGCCAGCAGCTTGAGCGGGTCAGATACGCAGTATTTT CASSLSGSDTQYF
. 14 TRBD2 TRBJ2-3 TRBV9 TGTGCCAGCAGCCGGGGGGGCGGCACAGATACGCAGTATTTT CASSRGGGTDTQYF
. 14 . TRBJ2-2 TRBV6-1 TGTGCCACAAGTTGGGAGTTGTACACCGGGGAGCTGTTTTTT CATSWELYTGELFF
. 16 TRBD1 TRBJ2-7 TRBV19 TGTGCCAGTAGTATAGAGTGGACAGGGGTTGGGTACGAGCAGTACTTC CASSIEWTGVGYEQYF
few 15 TRBD2 TRBJ2-2 TRBV6-5 TGTGCCAGCAGCCCAGCGGGAGCGAACACCGGGGAGCTGTTTTTT CASSPAGANTGELFF
few 16 TRBD1 TRBJ2-5 TRBV29-1 TGCAGCGTTGAAGATCCCAGGACAGGGGATGGAGAGACCCAGTACTTC CSVEDPRTGDGETQYF
. 14 . TRBJ2-7 TRBV23-1 TGCGCCAGCAGACTTACTGACAACTCCTACGAGCAGTACTTC CASRLTDNSYEQYF
. 19 TRBD2 TRBJ2-4 TRBV4-1 TGCGCCAGCAGCCAAGATAACCTAGCGGGAGCGAGGGCCAAAAACATTCAGTACTTC CASSQDNLAGARAKNIQYF
. 15 TRBD1 TRBJ1-5 TRBV30 TGTGCCTGGAGTCGAGACAGGGGATTATATCAGCCCCAGCATTTT CAWSRDRGLYQPQHF